This T cell receptor beta chain was obtained from a study of blood T cell repertoires in COVID-19. This CDR3 is built from 15 residues. V lost 7 bases, J lost 7 bases, and 11 bases stayed unmatched. The germline V gene has CDR1 LGHNT and CDR2 FRNRAP. TCRdb's copy holds only in-frame clones and misses some; the assay was immunoSEQ multiplex PCR. Of about 120,000 clones detected, around 90% appear once; the ten largest clones hold 7% to 9%. The sequence was collected from a human donor in a cohort sampled during active COVID-19. The J gene is TRBJ1-5, the V gene TRBV12-5, with TRBD1 matching over 9 bases. Source material: peripheral blood. In nucleotides, the CDR3 is TGTGCTAGTGCCAAATCTACAGGGGGCGGACAGCCCCAGCATTTT. Its translation is CASAKSTGGGQPQHF. The entire variable domain, with the rest obtained from reference TRBV12-5 and TRBJ1-5, is as follows: DARVTQTPRHKVTEMGQEVTMRCQPILGHNTVFWYRQTMMQGLELLAYFRNRAPLDDSGMPKDRFSAEMPDATLATLKIQPSEPRDSAVYFCASAKSTGGGQPQHFGDGTRLSIL.